The table lists the clone carrying this TCR beta chain with a count of one. Its antigen is still unknown. This sample was taken from a study of T cell clonotyping in hematopoietic cell transplantation. The overall study: Recipients' pretransplant samples followed cytoreduction.

Germline CDR1 is SGHTA and CDR2 is FQGNSA. The CDR3 spans 14 residues. Trimming took 1 base from V and 8 from J, leaving 14 bases between them. Findings of the study overall: At the given depth, recipient repertoires were over 95% de novo clonotypes. Graft donor and pretransplant recipient Inverse Simpson Index values predicted broader posttransplant TCR diversity.

Data came from immunoSEQ multiplex PCR; TCRdb stores just in-frame clones and leaves some out. The sample holds tens of thousands of clones; roughly 82% are singletons and the top ten take 24%. Specified time point: recipient sample about 28 days before transplant, after cytoreduction. Blood collection times were about day -28 and days 30, 100, 180 posttransplant. The receptor comes from a woman aged 55 to 70 with acute myeloid leukemia. Some clones in this sample may be carry-over from other donors' samples. This specimen was peripheral blood mononuclear cells, taken before stem cell transplant. The chain couples TRBV7-2 to TRBJ1-2; the D gene is possibly TRBD1 (5 bases). The CDR3 sequence is CASSLGAQGRGYTF. In DNA form, the CDR3 reads TGTGCCAGCAGCTTAGGGGCCCAGGGACGGGGCTACACCTTC.